Each of the 19 T cell receptor beta chains below was sequenced from the same sample in a study of blood T cell repertoires in COVID-19. Generated by immunoSEQ multiplex PCR, the TCRdb table keeps only in-frame clones and is missing some. The table lists 300,000 to 400,000 clones, 87% of them singletons. Sequencing used peripheral blood. These receptors were obtained from a woman aged 45 to 65 with COVID-19, enrolled during active disease.

The gene calls are TRBV11-3 and TRBJ2-2; D unclear. V gave up 1 base and J gave up 3 bases, with 9 bases separating them. CDR3 length: 15 amino acids. Per germline, CDR1 SGHNT and CDR2 YENEEA. In DNA, the CDR3 is TGTGCCAGCAGCTTAGGGAGAACTTACACCGGGGAGCTGTTTTTT. This encodes CASSLGRTYTGELFF.

The chain recombines TRBV30 with TRBJ1-5; no clear D. The CDR3 loop spans 13 amino acids. CDR1 and CDR2 (germline): GTSNPN, SVGIG (reference sequence). The V end was cut by 0 bases, the J end by 0 bases, with 3 bases between. The CDR3, as DNA: TGTGCCTGGAGTGTATATAGCAATCAGCCCCAGCATTTT. Its protein is CAWSVYSNQPQHF.

The chain uses TRBV6-2 or TRBV6-3 and TRBJ2-3; 9 nucleotides line up with TRBD1. The germline CDR1 and CDR2 sequences are MNHEY and SVGEGT. This CDR3 contains 15 residues. Trimming cost V 6 bases and J 1 base; bases outside gene matches: 5. CDR3 loop: CASRYRDRGTDTQYF. The CDR3 nucleotides are TGTGCCAGCAGGTACAGGGACAGGGGCACAGATACGCAGTATTTT.

This clone turned up a few times. The V gene is TRBV29-1, the J gene TRBJ2-2, with 10 positions matching TRBD2. After removal of 6 bases from V and 6 bases from J, the junction contained 7 bases not matched to a gene. The CDR3 consists of 14 residues. CDR1 and CDR2 from the germline V gene are SQVTM and ANQGSEA. Here the CDR3 reads CSVRLAGSSGELFF. CDR3 sequence (DNA): TGCAGCGTGCGACTAGCGGGTAGCTCCGGGGAGCTGTTTTTT.

The rearrangement uses TRBV7-3 and TRBJ2-1; a possible D gene is TRBD2 (6 bases). The V and J ends lost 1 base and 6 bases respectively, with 13 bases between them. The CDR3 runs to 15 residues. Germline loops: CDR1 SGHTA, CDR2 FQGTGA. In DNA, the CDR3 is TGTGCCAGCAGCTTAAGCCGGGAGCGGAGCAATGAGCAGTTCTTC. Its translation is CASSLSRERSNEQFF.

CDR3 DNA sequence: TGCAGTGCCCTATTAGATTCGGCCCAGCATTTT. It encodes CSALLDSAQHF. V is TRBV20-1 and J is TRBJ1-5, with D hard to call. CDR1 and CDR2 (germline): DFQATT, SNEGSKA (reference sequence). V dropped 6 bases and J dropped 11 bases, with 14 bases sitting between them. The CDR3 is 11 amino acids.

The chain employs TRBV19 and TRBJ2-4; maybe TRBD1 (5 bases). The V gene's germline CDR1 is LNHDA and CDR2 SQIVND (reference sequence). The CDR3 spans 15 residues. Trimming took off 7 bases at V and 0 bases at J, with 13 bases between the two ends. CDR3 DNA: TGTGCCAGTAAGGTACAGGATCTAGCCAAAAACATTCAGTACTTC. Amino acid sequence: CASKVQDLAKNIQYF. Looking up the rest from reference TRBV19 and TRBJ2-4 gives the full variable domain: DGGITQSPKYLFRKEGQNVTLSCEQNLNHDAMYWYRQDPGQGLRLIYYSQIVNDFQKGDIAEGYSVSREKKESFPLTVTSAQKNPTAFYLCASKVQDLAKNIQYFGAGTRLSVL.

The chain carries TRBV7-6 and TRBJ2-2, with 12 positions matching TRBD2. From germline, CDR1 is SGHVS and CDR2 FNYEAQ. The CDR3 sequence is 18 residues long. V shed 4 bases and J 6 bases; nucleotides not matched to a gene: 12. The CDR3 DNA is TGTGCCAGCAGCTCCCGACTAACTAGCGGGAGGTCTTCCGGGGAGCTGTTTTTT. Translating it yields CASSSRLTSGRSSGELFF.

This clone occurred a few times. The chain joins TRBV10-3 to TRBJ1-1; 7 positions match TRBD1. CDR1 is ENHRY, CDR2 SYGVKD, per germline. The CDR3 totals 13 residues. Trimming cost V 4 bases and J 5 bases; bases outside gene matches: 4. The CDR3 coding sequence is TGTGCCATCAGTGTAACAGGGGTTACTGAAGCTTTCTTT. It specifies CAISVTGVTEAFF.

This sequence joins TRBV5-1 and TRBJ2-6; D ambiguous. V lost 0 bases to trimming and J lost 0 bases, with 4 bases between them. This CDR3 has 15 residues. The germline CDR1 and CDR2 sequences are SGHRS and YFSETQ. CDR3 loop: CASSLVYSGANVLTF. The CDR3 DNA sequence: TGCGCCAGCAGCTTGGTCTACTCTGGGGCCAACGTCCTGACTTTC.

The genes are TRBV9 and TRBJ1-3; D gene unclear. V was trimmed by 4 bases and J by 7 bases, leaving 9 bases between them. The CDR3 is 12 amino acids. Germline V gene data show CDR1 as SGDLS and CDR2 as YYNGEE. CDR3 residues: CASSPNFNTIYF. The CDR3 DNA reads TGTGCCAGCAGCCCCAATTTTAACACCATATATTTT.

The chain has TRBV28 and TRBJ1-2; weak D call: TRBD1 (6 bases). V was shortened by 2 bases and J by 2 bases, with 9 bases between the two germline ends. The CDR3 covers 14 residues. CDR1 is MDHEN, CDR2 SYDVKM, per germline. CDR3 in amino acids: CASSLPGQNYGYTF. As DNA, the CDR3 is TGTGCCAGCAGTTTACCCGGACAGAACTATGGCTACACCTTC.

The gene calls are TRBV6-6 and TRBJ2-3; D gene uncertain. Per germline, CDR1 MNHNY and CDR2 SVGAGI (reference sequence). The length of the CDR3 is 12 residues. Trimming cost V 5 bases and J 2 bases, with 5 bases left between them. This chain's CDR3 is CASSLFTDTQYF. The DNA for the CDR3 is TGTGCCAGCAGTCTATTCACAGATACGCAGTATTTT.

The chain links TRBV7-2 to TRBJ2-7; D uncertain. V dropped 6 bases and J dropped 1 base, with 10 bases sitting between them. The CDR3 covers 13 residues. The germline gives CDR1 SGHTA, CDR2 FQGNSA. The CDR3 spells CASSSTWSYEQYF. The CDR3 DNA reads as TGTGCCAGCAGTTCCACTTGGTCCTACGAGCAGTACTTC.

The V call is TRBV15, the J call TRBJ2-4, with D possibly TRBD2 on 5 matching bases. Germline V gene sequence: CDR1 LNHNV, CDR2 YYDKDF (reference sequence). V dropped 0 bases and J dropped 7 bases, with 13 bases sitting between them. This CDR3 has 15 residues. For the CDR3, the DNA is TGTGCCACCAGCAGAGATAAGCTAGCCGTGAACATTCAGTACTTC. This translates into CATSRDKLAVNIQYF.

This chain joins TRBV3-1 (or the pseudogene TRBV3-2) and TRBJ2-1; D not resolved. V dropped 3 bases and J dropped 0 bases, with 6 bases sitting between them. The CDR3 sequence is 14 residues long. CDR1 is LGHDT and CDR2 is YNNKEL in the germline V gene (reference sequence). The CDR3 nucleotides read TGTGCCAGCAGCCATAGTTTCTCCTACAATGAGCAGTTCTTC. Residues: CASSHSFSYNEQFF.

CDR3 amino acids: CASSSPGTGEEKLFF. The CDR3 DNA is TGTGCCAGCAGCTCACCCGGGACAGGGGAAGAAAAACTGTTTTTT. The gene calls are TRBV14 and TRBJ1-4; TRBD1 aligns across 10 bases. CDR1 and CDR2 from the germline V gene are SGHDN and FVKESK. The CDR3 runs to 15 residues. The V and J ends lost 5 bases and 8 bases, in that order; junction bases with no gene match: 8.

The chain is built from TRBV5-1 and TRBJ2-1; 9 nucleotides align to TRBD2. The CDR3 length is 17 residues. Looked up from germline, CDR1 is SGHRS and CDR2 is YFSETQ. V lost 5 bases, J lost 5 bases, and 14 bases stayed unmatched. As DNA, the CDR3 is TGCGCCAGCAGTAGGTCGACGGTAGCGGGAGTAGACAATGAGCAGTTCTTC. Protein: CASSRSTVAGVDNEQFF.

The rearrangement joins TRBV25-1 to TRBJ1-1; D unclear. Trimming took off 2 bases at V and 0 bases at J, with 7 bases between the two ends. CDR3 length: 14 amino acids. CDR1 is MGHDK, CDR2 SYGVNS, per germline. The CDR3 here is CASSEMAVNTEAFF. In DNA, the CDR3 is TGTGCCAGCAGTGAAATGGCCGTGAACACTGAAGCTTTCTTT.